Listed below are T cell receptor beta chains from one sample, sequenced in a study of graft-versus-host responses after intestinal transplantation. TCRdb's copy holds only in-frame clones and misses some; the assay was immunoSEQ multiplex PCR. The sample consists of about 80,000 clones, 92% of them appearing once. The material was PBMCs, obtained 98 days after intestinal transplantation. The source of these receptors is a human patient who received an intestinal transplant, so some T cells may come from the graft donor. The CDR3 runs from the conserved cysteine through the conserved F or W. Each record gives: clone size, J gene, D gene, V gene, CDR3 DNA, CDR3 protein. The D gene is left open where the match is weak. Clone size, where shown, is once, few, many, or a class for clones that have expanded.

clone_size: .
j_call: TRBJ1-1
d_call: .
v_call: TRBV27
cdr3_nt: TGTGCCAGCAGGGTAGGGAACACTGAAGCTTTCTTT
cdr3_aa: CASRVGNTEAFF

clone_size: .
j_call: TRBJ2-7
d_call: TRBD1
v_call: TRBV11-3
cdr3_nt: TGTGCCAGCAGCTATGACAGGGGGCATCTAGCGGGCCCTTCCTACGACGAGCAGTACTTC
cdr3_aa: CASSYDRGHLAGPSYDEQYF

clone_size: .
j_call: TRBJ2-7
d_call: TRBD2
v_call: TRBV19
cdr3_nt: TGTGCCAGTAGCAGGACTAGCGGGTACGAGCAGTACTTC
cdr3_aa: CASSRTSGYEQYF

clone_size: once
j_call: TRBJ2-1
d_call: .
v_call: TRBV6-5
cdr3_nt: TGTGCCAGCAGTTACAGGGCTTGGGACAATGAGCAGTTCTTC
cdr3_aa: CASSYRAWDNEQFF

clone_size: .
j_call: TRBJ2-5
d_call: .
v_call: TRBV15
cdr3_nt: TGTGCCACCAGGGGGCCGGAAAACCAACAAGAGACCCAGTACTTC
cdr3_aa: CATRGPENQQETQYF

clone_size: .
j_call: TRBJ2-2
d_call: .
v_call: TRBV5-6
cdr3_nt: TGTGCCAGCAGCTTGGTAGGCGCCCCCACCGGGGAGCTGTTTTTT
cdr3_aa: CASSLVGAPTGELFF

clone_size: .
j_call: TRBJ2-2
d_call: .
v_call: TRBV21-1
cdr3_nt: TGTGCCAGCAGCAGAGGACGGCTGACCGGGGAGCTGTTTTTT
cdr3_aa: CASSRGRLTGELFF

clone_size: .
j_call: TRBJ2-2
d_call: .
v_call: TRBV7-9
cdr3_nt: TGTGCCAGCAACCAGGGGGGACTTCCCGTGGAGCTGTTTTTT
cdr3_aa: CASNQGGLPVELFF

clone_size: once
j_call: TRBJ2-5
d_call: .
v_call: TRBV6-1
cdr3_nt: TGTGCCAGCAGTGAAGCGTGGGCTCAAGAGACCCAGTACTTC
cdr3_aa: CASSEAWAQETQYF

clone_size: .
j_call: TRBJ1-1
d_call: .
v_call: TRBV6-6
cdr3_nt: TGTGCCAGCAGTTACTCGGCAGGGGAGTCTGAAGCTTTCTTT
cdr3_aa: CASSYSAGESEAFF

clone_size: .
j_call: TRBJ1-3
d_call: .
v_call: TRBV4-2
cdr3_nt: TGTGCCAGCAGCCAAGCTTGGCGGTCGACCATATATTTT
cdr3_aa: CASSQAWRSTIYF

clone_size: .
j_call: TRBJ2-2
d_call: TRBD1
v_call: TRBV29-1
cdr3_nt: TGCAGCGCTGGAGTCCCAGGGGGCGCGGACACCGGGGAGCTGTTTTTT
cdr3_aa: CSAGVPGGADTGELFF

clone_size: .
j_call: TRBJ2-7
d_call: TRBD2
v_call: TRBV7-9
cdr3_nt: TGTGCCAGCAGCCCTCGGACTAGCGGGGCCCACGAGCAGTACTTC
cdr3_aa: CASSPRTSGAHEQYF

clone_size: .
j_call: TRBJ2-5
d_call: TRBD2
v_call: TRBV6-6
cdr3_nt: TGTGCCAGCACCCGCCTGTTAGCGGGGGGCCAAGAGACCCAGTACTTC
cdr3_aa: CASTRLLAGGQETQYF

clone_size: .
j_call: TRBJ1-1
d_call: .
v_call: TRBV6-1
cdr3_nt: TGTGCCAGCAGTGAGGGGTGGGGCACTGAAGCTTTCTTT
cdr3_aa: CASSEGWGTEAFF

clone_size: .
j_call: TRBJ1-5
d_call: .
v_call: TRBV12-5
cdr3_nt: TGTGCTAGTGGTTTGGTACAACAGCCCCAGCATTTT
cdr3_aa: CASGLVQQPQHF

clone_size: .
j_call: TRBJ2-5
d_call: TRBD2
v_call: TRBV27
cdr3_nt: TGTGCCAGCAGTTTAGAGTTTTCTAGCGGACAAGAGACCCAGTACTTC
cdr3_aa: CASSLEFSSGQETQYF

clone_size: .
j_call: TRBJ2-7
d_call: .
v_call: TRBV4-2
cdr3_nt: TGTGCCAGCAGCCCCTCTCGAGTTGGACTACCTTGGGGGTCCGAGCAGTACTTC
cdr3_aa: CASSPSRVGLPWGSEQYF

clone_size: .
j_call: TRBJ2-1
d_call: TRBD2
v_call: TRBV28
cdr3_nt: TGTGCCAGCAGTTTTTCTAGCGGGAGTTTGTATGAGCAGTTCTTC
cdr3_aa: CASSFSSGSLYEQFF

clone_size: .
j_call: TRBJ2-3
d_call: .
v_call: TRBV6-1
cdr3_nt: TGTGCCAGCAGTGAACCGGACGTCACAGATACGCAGTATTTT
cdr3_aa: CASSEPDVTDTQYF

clone_size: .
j_call: TRBJ1-5
d_call: .
v_call: TRBV27
cdr3_nt: TGTGCCAGCAGTTTTTCCGGCAATCAGCCCCAGCATTTT
cdr3_aa: CASSFSGNQPQHF

clone_size: .
j_call: TRBJ1-6
d_call: TRBD1
v_call: TRBV28
cdr3_nt: TGTGCCAGCAGTTTAGCGACAGGGAATTCACCCCTCCACTTT
cdr3_aa: CASSLATGNSPLHF

clone_size: .
j_call: TRBJ2-7
d_call: TRBD2
v_call: TRBV28
cdr3_nt: TGTGCCAGCACCCTCCCGGGGGGGTACTACGAGCAGTACTTC
cdr3_aa: CASTLPGGYYEQYF

clone_size: .
j_call: TRBJ1-2
d_call: TRBD1
v_call: TRBV9
cdr3_nt: TGTGCCAGCAGCGTAGAGGGACAGGGGGACGGCTACACCTTC
cdr3_aa: CASSVEGQGDGYTF

clone_size: few
j_call: TRBJ2-7
d_call: .
v_call: TRBV2
cdr3_nt: TGTGCCAGCAGTTTTCTTGGGGGCTCCTACGAGCAGTACTTC
cdr3_aa: CASSFLGGSYEQYF

clone_size: .
j_call: TRBJ1-2
d_call: TRBD1
v_call: TRBV5-4
cdr3_nt: TGTGCCAGCAGCTTTGGGAGGGTTTGGGACAGGGGTCTGGTGCCGTATGGCTACACCTTC
cdr3_aa: CASSFGRVWDRGLVPYGYTF

clone_size: .
j_call: TRBJ2-3
d_call: TRBD2
v_call: TRBV5-4
cdr3_nt: TGTGCCAGCAGGCTTGGGGGGGGCACAGATACGCAGTATTTT
cdr3_aa: CASRLGGGTDTQYF

clone_size: .
j_call: TRBJ2-1
d_call: .
v_call: TRBV27
cdr3_nt: TGTGCCAGCAGTTTATTCGCACCCTCTATAGGCCCCTACAATGAGCAGTTCTTC
cdr3_aa: CASSLFAPSIGPYNEQFF

clone_size: few
j_call: TRBJ2-7
d_call: .
v_call: TRBV5-6
cdr3_nt: TGTGCCAGCAGCTTGTGGGGCGCGGGCTACGAGCAGTACTTC
cdr3_aa: CASSLWGAGYEQYF

clone_size: .
j_call: TRBJ2-5
d_call: TRBD1
v_call: TRBV4-1
cdr3_nt: TGCGCCAGCAGCCAGCAGACAGGGGCTGGACAAGAGACCCAGTACTTC
cdr3_aa: CASSQQTGAGQETQYF

clone_size: .
j_call: TRBJ2-2
d_call: TRBD1
v_call: TRBV5-1
cdr3_nt: TGCGCCAGCAGCTTGTTTGGGACAGACACCGGGGAGCTGTTTTTT
cdr3_aa: CASSLFGTDTGELFF

clone_size: once
j_call: TRBJ1-6
d_call: .
v_call: TRBV18
cdr3_nt: TGTGCCAGCTCACCACCGGGACGTGTAAATTCACCCCTCCACTTT
cdr3_aa: CASSPPGRVNSPLHF

clone_size: .
j_call: TRBJ1-5
d_call: .
v_call: TRBV4-3
cdr3_nt: TGCGCCAGCAGCAAGAGGGATAGCAATCAGCCCCAGCATTTT
cdr3_aa: CASSKRDSNQPQHF

clone_size: .
j_call: TRBJ1-1
d_call: TRBD1
v_call: TRBV5-4
cdr3_nt: TGTGCCAGCAGCCTAAGACAGGGGAGGGCATATAGAAAAGCTTTCTTT
cdr3_aa: CASSLRQGRAYRKAFF

clone_size: .
j_call: TRBJ2-7
d_call: .
v_call: TRBV5-4
cdr3_nt: TGTGCCAGCAGCTTGATGTCCCCCCTCGAGCAGTACTTC
cdr3_aa: CASSLMSPLEQYF

clone_size: .
j_call: TRBJ2-7
d_call: TRBD2
v_call: TRBV9
cdr3_nt: TGTGCCAGCAGCGGGGGGACTAGCGGGGGGGCTTACGAGCAGTACTTC
cdr3_aa: CASSGGTSGGAYEQYF

clone_size: .
j_call: TRBJ2-2
d_call: TRBD1
v_call: TRBV30
cdr3_nt: TGTGCCTGGGGACAGGGAGACGGGGAGCTGTTTTTT
cdr3_aa: CAWGQGDGELFF

clone_size: .
j_call: TRBJ2-7
d_call: .
v_call: TRBV4-1
cdr3_nt: TGCGCCAGCAGCCAAGAGTACAACGCCTACGAGCAGTACTTC
cdr3_aa: CASSQEYNAYEQYF

clone_size: .
j_call: TRBJ2-5
d_call: TRBD2
v_call: TRBV14
cdr3_nt: TGTGCCAGCAGCCGGACTAGCGGGAGTTTCGGGACCCAGTACTTC
cdr3_aa: CASSRTSGSFGTQYF

clone_size: .
j_call: TRBJ1-3
d_call: .
v_call: TRBV25-1
cdr3_nt: TGTGCCAGCAGAGGAAACACCATATATTTT
cdr3_aa: CASRGNTIYF

clone_size: few
j_call: TRBJ2-3
d_call: .
v_call: TRBV6-5
cdr3_nt: TGTGCCAGCAGGGGGGGCTGGGGCACAGATACGCAGTATTTT
cdr3_aa: CASRGGWGTDTQYF

clone_size: .
j_call: TRBJ2-1
d_call: .
v_call: TRBV19
cdr3_nt: TGTGCCAGTAGCCCTGCGTCGGTCAATGAGCAGTTCTTC
cdr3_aa: CASSPASVNEQFF

clone_size: .
j_call: TRBJ2-1
d_call: .
v_call: TRBV28
cdr3_nt: TGTGCCAGCAGTTTAGCAGCTTACAATGAGCAGTTCTTC
cdr3_aa: CASSLAAYNEQFF

clone_size: .
j_call: TRBJ2-7
d_call: TRBD1
v_call: TRBV2
cdr3_nt: TGTGCCAGCAGCTCCGGACAGGGTTTTGGCGAGCAGTACTTC
cdr3_aa: CASSSGQGFGEQYF

clone_size: .
j_call: TRBJ1-2
d_call: TRBD1
v_call: TRBV6-1
cdr3_nt: TGTGCCAGCAGTGAAGTGGGACAGCTTTATGGCTACACCTTC
cdr3_aa: CASSEVGQLYGYTF

clone_size: .
j_call: TRBJ1-1
d_call: TRBD1
v_call: TRBV2
cdr3_nt: TGTGCCAGCAGTGCCGGACAGGGGGCTACTGAAGCTTTCTTT
cdr3_aa: CASSAGQGATEAFF

clone_size: .
j_call: TRBJ1-1
d_call: TRBD1
v_call: TRBV6-5
cdr3_nt: TGTGCCAGCAGTTTCCGGGACAGGGGGCGGGAGGGGGCTTTCTTT
cdr3_aa: CASSFRDRGREGAFF

clone_size: .
j_call: TRBJ1-2
d_call: .
v_call: TRBV6-5
cdr3_nt: TGTGTCAGCAGTGAAGCTAACTATGGCTACACCTTC
cdr3_aa: CVSSEANYGYTF

clone_size: .
j_call: TRBJ1-1
d_call: .
v_call: TRBV29-1
cdr3_nt: TGCAGCGTTGAAGAAGGGGAGAACACTGAAGCTTTCTTT
cdr3_aa: CSVEEGENTEAFF

clone_size: .
j_call: TRBJ2-6
d_call: TRBD2
v_call: TRBV27
cdr3_nt: TGTGCCAGCAGTCCCTCGGCGGGGGTCGGGGCCAACGTCCTGACTTTC
cdr3_aa: CASSPSAGVGANVLTF

clone_size: .
j_call: TRBJ2-1
d_call: .
v_call: TRBV11-2
cdr3_nt: TGTGCCAGCAGCCGGAGCTGGAACAATGAGCAGTTCTTC
cdr3_aa: CASSRSWNNEQFF